A selection of T cell receptor beta chains follows, all from one sample in a study of blood T cell repertoires in COVID-19. TCRdb's copy holds only in-frame clones and misses some; the assay was immunoSEQ multiplex PCR. In the table there are approximately 320,000 clones, approximately 85% of which are singletons. The sequencing input was peripheral blood. Receptors originate from a human donor in a cohort sampled during active COVID-19. The conserved cysteine and the conserved F or W are not part of the CDR3 here. The D gene is left open where the match is weak. Rows may omit the clone size; those that give it use once, few, many or a size class.

d_call j_call v_call clone_size cdr3_aa
TRBD1 TRBJ1-5 TRBV5-6 - ASSERGYRGLQPQH
- TRBJ1-5 TRBV5-1 - ASSLGEGQPQH
TRBD1 TRBJ2-7 TRBV7-9 - ASRQGSHEQY
TRBD1 TRBJ2-2 TRBV5-1 few ASGTGFSAGELF
TRBD1 TRBJ1-1 TRBV18 - ASSPRTGGGTEAF
- TRBJ2-7 TRBV14 - ASSKGVSSSYEQY
- TRBJ1-2 TRBV9 - ASSLSYGYT
TRBD2 TRBJ2-3 TRBV3-1/TRBV3-2 - ASSQGLADLTDTQY
- TRBJ1-2 TRBV30 - AWSVSRNNYGYT
- TRBJ2-7 TRBV7-9 - ASSLGGTLHEQY
TRBD1 TRBJ2-7 TRBV30 - AWKTGLDYEQY
- TRBJ1-1 TRBV7-8 - ASSPYTGRGTEAF
TRBD2 TRBJ2-7 TRBV7-9 - ASSLRLAGGQQY
- TRBJ2-1 TRBV30 - AWMYQGLDEQF
TRBD1 TRBJ2-3 TRBV27 - ASSAHPTGTGRSDTQY
TRBD1 TRBJ1-1 TRBV5-1 - ASSLPETGGTEAF
- TRBJ2-3 TRBV6-5 many ASRQGGGTDTQY
- TRBJ1-2 TRBV5-1 - ASSLVGGDGYT
TRBD1 TRBJ1-1 TRBV19 - ASSRNRQGAMNTEAF
- TRBJ1-2 TRBV5-1 - ASNKDSVNYGYT
- TRBJ2-3 TRBV29-1 - SVVASLTDTQY
- TRBJ1-2 TRBV28 - ASSLGRNYGYT
TRBD1 TRBJ1-1 TRBV5-5 - ASSWDRDTEAF
TRBD1 TRBJ1-2 TRBV5-4 - ASSPDRAANYGYT
TRBD1 TRBJ2-2 TRBV11-2 - ASSPGGTGNTGELF
TRBD1 TRBJ1-1 TRBV2 - ASSWDSSNTEAF
TRBD1 TRBJ2-2 TRBV15 - ATSRGYGGDQGTANTGELF
- TRBJ1-3 TRBV6-1 few ASSDTGYSGNTIY
TRBD2 TRBJ2-3 TRBV10-2 - ASSELAESSTDTQY
TRBD1 TRBJ1-2 TRBV29-1 - SVVAGTGGET
- TRBJ2-3 TRBV20-1 - SASIQGADTQY